Listed below are T cell receptor beta chains from one sample, sequenced in a study of cytomegalovirus exposure and HLA in healthy donors. TCRdb's table, derived via immunoSEQ multiplex PCR, lists solely in-frame clones and lacks some. This table has roughly 150,000 clones, approximately 80% appearing once. The sample was PBMCs. These receptors were collected from a middle-aged man in good health and CMV-seronegative. Both conserved end residues are part of each CDR3.

TRBJ1-1	TRBV4-1	CASSPGPRGSGEAFF
TRBJ1-2	TRBV7-8	CASSPFGGAGHGYTF
TRBJ1-5	TRBV6-5	CASSYSSRGAQPQHF
TRBJ2-1	TRBV18	CASSPRGSSYNEQFF
TRBJ1-3	TRBV27	CASSSNRGDTIYF
TRBJ2-3	TRBV30	CAWSAVGGGTDTQYF
TRBJ1-6	TRBV7-9	CASSLQGLEGSPLHF
TRBJ2-1	TRBV5-6	CASSLASGSYDEQFF
TRBJ2-7	TRBV6-6	CASSYSLTGTYEQYF
TRBJ2-7	TRBV10-3	CAIREGTGSYEQYF